The rows below give T cell receptor beta chains drawn from one sample of a study of blood T cell repertoires in COVID-19. Only in-frame clones appear in the TCRdb table, and some are missing; sequencing was by immunoSEQ multiplex PCR. This sample carries over 85,000 clones, around 90% of them seen once, and the ten largest clones take more than 3.5%. The specimen sequenced was peripheral blood. Receptor source: a human donor with COVID-19, enrolled during active disease. The donor label of this sample is uncertain. Each CDR3 is given without its conserved first and last residue.

V gene	CDR3 length	J gene	CDR3 protein
TRBV10-3	14	TRBJ1-1	ATGAGTGIMNTEAF
TRBV4-2	13	TRBJ1-5	ASRTQGNSNQPQH
TRBV5-1	12	TRBJ1-2	ASSLATGGGGYT
TRBV7-9	12	TRBJ1-1	ASSLSQLNTEAF
TRBV19	13	TRBJ2-2	ASSMVGDSTGELF
TRBV9	14	TRBJ1-2	ASSVDLGTPWDGYT
TRBV30	12	TRBJ1-2	AWTPRTGNYGYT
TRBV5-1	11	TRBJ2-5	ASSLDPAGTQY
TRBV18	12	TRBJ2-7	ASSPPSGGPEQY
TRBV21-1	15	TRBJ1-1	ASSKDQAGRGRTEAF
TRBV7-9	11	TRBJ1-6	ASSRTDNSPLH
TRBV25-1	12	TRBJ1-2	ASSEFGGDYGYT
TRBV5-1	13	TRBJ1-4	ASSRGVQDSEKLF
TRBV19	12	TRBJ1-1	ASSQTAVGAEAF
TRBV3-1/TRBV3-2	13	TRBJ2-7	ASSQVSTGTYEQY
TRBV6-5	13	TRBJ2-7	ASSYDPGTSYEQY
TRBV15	13	TRBJ1-6	ATSGSPNRDSPLH
TRBV5-4	13	TRBJ2-3	ASSRDRASTDTQY
TRBV18	12	TRBJ2-2	ASGPAGATGELF
TRBV9	13	TRBJ1-6	ASSVRDRGDSPLH
TRBV11-2	14	TRBJ2-1	ASSLAATSGLYEQF
TRBV5-4	11	TRBJ2-7	ASSFQGSYEQY
TRBV19	11	TRBJ1-3	ASSPYSGNTIY
TRBV21-1	15	TRBJ1-6	ASSKDRRDSNYSPLH
TRBV19	12	TRBJ1-1	ASSFGSMNTEAF
TRBV30	10	TRBJ2-3	AWTSGRDTQY
TRBV29-1	10	TRBJ1-3	SVFVSGNTIY
TRBV11-2	16	TRBJ2-5	ASSLARTSVSLGETQY
TRBV25-1	12	TRBJ1-3	ASSERTGSITIY
TRBV7-9	15	TRBJ1-5	ASSPSRQGASNQPQH
TRBV27	11	TRBJ2-7	ASRVQGMNEQY
TRBV27	13	TRBJ2-1	ASRISGGAGNEQF
TRBV7-2	12	TRBJ2-7	ASSFQGDSYEQY
TRBV27	13	TRBJ1-6	ASTTGGVGNSPLH
TRBV12-3/TRBV12-4	11	TRBJ1-2	ASSPGVLGGYT
TRBV11-3	12	TRBJ1-1	ASSPEGGQVEAF
TRBV5-4	14	TRBJ2-1	ASSFPGQGESGEQF
TRBV5-6	14	TRBJ2-1	ASSLVVSGGHNEQF
TRBV11-1	13	TRBJ1-2	ASSLGVGRGPGYT
TRBV7-3	12	TRBJ1-2	ASSLGTGDYGYT
TRBV4-1	14	TRBJ2-7	ASSPHPRQGAYEQY
TRBV5-1	13	TRBJ1-3	ASSLGGISGNTIY
TRBV12-3/TRBV12-4	11	TRBJ1-5	ASSLQENQPQH
TRBV18	13	TRBJ1-4	ASSPDRDTDEKLF
TRBV6-2/TRBV6-3	11	TRBJ1-5	ASSPDNRQPQH
TRBV6-5	11	TRBJ1-2	ASSNRGAHGYT
TRBV2	12	TRBJ2-7	ASIPGQVSYEQY